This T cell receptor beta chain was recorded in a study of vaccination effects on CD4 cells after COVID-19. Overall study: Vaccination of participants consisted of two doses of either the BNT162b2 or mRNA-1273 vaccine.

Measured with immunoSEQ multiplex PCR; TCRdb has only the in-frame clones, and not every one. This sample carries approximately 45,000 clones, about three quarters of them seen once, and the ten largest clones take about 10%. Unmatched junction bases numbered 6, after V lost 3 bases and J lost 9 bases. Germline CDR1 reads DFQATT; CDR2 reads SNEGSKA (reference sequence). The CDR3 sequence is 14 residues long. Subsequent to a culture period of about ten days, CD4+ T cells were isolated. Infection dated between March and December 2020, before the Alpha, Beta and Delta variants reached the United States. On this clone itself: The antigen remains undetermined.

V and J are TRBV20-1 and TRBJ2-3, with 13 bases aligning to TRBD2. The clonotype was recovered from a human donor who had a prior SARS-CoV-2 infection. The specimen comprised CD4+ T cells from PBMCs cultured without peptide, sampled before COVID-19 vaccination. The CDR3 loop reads CSASTSGGARTQYF. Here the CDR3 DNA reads TGCAGTGCTAGTACTAGCGGGGGGGCGAGGACGCAGTATTTT.